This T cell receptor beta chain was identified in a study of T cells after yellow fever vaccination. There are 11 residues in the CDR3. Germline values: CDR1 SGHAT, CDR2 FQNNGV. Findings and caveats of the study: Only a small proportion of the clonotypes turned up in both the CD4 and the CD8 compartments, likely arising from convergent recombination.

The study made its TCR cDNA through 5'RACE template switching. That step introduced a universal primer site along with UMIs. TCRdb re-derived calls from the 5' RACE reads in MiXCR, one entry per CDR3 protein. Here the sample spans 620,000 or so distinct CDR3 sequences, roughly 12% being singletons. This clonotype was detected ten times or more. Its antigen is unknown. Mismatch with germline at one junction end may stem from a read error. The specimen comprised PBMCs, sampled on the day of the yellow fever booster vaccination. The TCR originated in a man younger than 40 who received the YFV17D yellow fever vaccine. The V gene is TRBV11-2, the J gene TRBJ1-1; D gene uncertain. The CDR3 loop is CASSRGTEAFF. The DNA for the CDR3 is TGCGCCAGCAGCAGAGGTACTGAAGCTTTCTTT.